The 2 T cell receptor beta chains below come from one sample, sequenced in a study of regulatory T cells in long-lasting Graves disease. Through Arm-PCR of CDR3 regions and iRepertoire HTBI primers, TCR beta libraries were built. TCRdb used MiXCR to reprocess the multiplex PCR reads, holding one entry per CDR3 protein. The repertoire includes hundreds of thousands of distinct CDR3 sequences, 9.5% to 15% of them detected once, and about 8.3% sits in the top ten. Time point meaning: newly diagnosed GD, antithyroid drugs for less than 3 months. Following extraction of RNA from PBMCs, that RNA was used to make the TCR library. This sample was shared with a second study, whose subject was T cells in Graves' hyperthyroidism and ophthalmopathy.

The sequences come from peripheral blood mononuclear cells (PBMCs), collected at new diagnosis, from a patient treated with antithyroid drugs. These receptors were collected from a woman aged 25 to 39 with Graves disease.

The chain employs TRBV10-3 and TRBJ2-2; 11 bases are shared with TRBD1. The CDR3 totals 16 residues. With 6 bases clipped from V and 5 bases from J, the junction kept 8 bases outside the gene matches. Germline CDR1 and CDR2: ENHRY and SYGVKD. The CDR3: CAIRPTGTGGTGELFF. CDR3 DNA sequence: TGTGCCATCAGGCCTACCGGGACAGGGGGAACCGGGGAGCTGTTTTTT.

This clonotype has a count of ten or more. The chain employs TRBV6-2 or TRBV6-3 and TRBJ1-2; possibly TRBD1 for D (6 bases). The CDR3 has 15 amino acids. Germline loops: CDR1 MNHEY, CDR2 SVGEGT. Trimming pared 5 bases from V and 2 bases from J, leaving 15 bases between. The CDR3 here is CASSPRTVRNYGYTF. The CDR3 bases are TGTGCCAGCAGTCCCCGGACAGTTCGGAACTATGGCTACACCTTC.